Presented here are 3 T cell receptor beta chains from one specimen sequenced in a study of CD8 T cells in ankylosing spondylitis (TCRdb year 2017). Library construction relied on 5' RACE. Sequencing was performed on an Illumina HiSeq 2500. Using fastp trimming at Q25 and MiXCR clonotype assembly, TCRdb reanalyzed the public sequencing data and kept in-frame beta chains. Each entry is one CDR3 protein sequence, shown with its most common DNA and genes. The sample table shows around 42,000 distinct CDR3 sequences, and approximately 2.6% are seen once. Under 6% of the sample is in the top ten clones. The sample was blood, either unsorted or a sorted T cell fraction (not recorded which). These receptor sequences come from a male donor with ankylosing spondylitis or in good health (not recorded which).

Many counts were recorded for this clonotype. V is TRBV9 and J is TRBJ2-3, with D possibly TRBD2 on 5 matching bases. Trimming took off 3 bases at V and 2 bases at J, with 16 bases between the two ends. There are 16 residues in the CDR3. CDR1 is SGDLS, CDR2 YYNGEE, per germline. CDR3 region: CASSASWSGFTDTQYF. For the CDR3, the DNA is TGTGCCAGCAGCGCGTCGTGGAGCGGTTTCACAGATACGCAGTATTTT.

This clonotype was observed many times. As DNA, the CDR3 is TGTGCCAGCAGCTCGCGGACAGGGGGCCCCCTGAACACTGAAGCTTTCTTT. Encoded protein: CASSSRTGGPLNTEAFF. The chain has TRBV9 and TRBJ1-1, with 11 bases that match TRBD1. J gave up 0 bases and V 4 bases, and 8 bases lay outside the gene matches. Germline CDR1 and CDR2: SGDLS and YYNGEE. This CDR3 contains 17 residues.

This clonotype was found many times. The CDR3: CASSVVAGAGGELFF. CDR3 coding DNA: TGTGCCAGCAGCGTAGTAGCGGGAGCCGGCGGGGAGCTGTTTTTT. The chain has TRBV9 and TRBJ2-2; 9 bases are a match to TRBD2. The CDR3 length is 15 residues. V was clipped by 0 bases and J by 7 bases; unmatched bases: 4. Germline CDR1 SGDLS, CDR2 YYNGEE.